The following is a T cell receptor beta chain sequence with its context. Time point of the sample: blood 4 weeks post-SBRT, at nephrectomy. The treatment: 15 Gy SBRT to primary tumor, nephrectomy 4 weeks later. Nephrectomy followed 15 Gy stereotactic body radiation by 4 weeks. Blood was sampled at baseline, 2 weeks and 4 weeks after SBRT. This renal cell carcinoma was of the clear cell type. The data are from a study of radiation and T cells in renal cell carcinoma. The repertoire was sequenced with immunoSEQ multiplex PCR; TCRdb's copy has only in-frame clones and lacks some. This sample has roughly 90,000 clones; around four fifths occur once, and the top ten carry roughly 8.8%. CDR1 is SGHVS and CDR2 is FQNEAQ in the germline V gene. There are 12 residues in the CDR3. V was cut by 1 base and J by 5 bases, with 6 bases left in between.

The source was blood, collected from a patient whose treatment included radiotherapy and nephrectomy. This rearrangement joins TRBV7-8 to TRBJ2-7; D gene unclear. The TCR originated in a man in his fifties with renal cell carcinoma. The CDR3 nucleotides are TGTGCCAGCAGCTTAGTCAAGCACGAGCAGTACTTC. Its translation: CASSLVKHEQYF.